This TCR beta chain was found in a study of neoadjuvant nivolumab and ipilimumab in lung cancer. Study-wide points: From pretherapy to surgery, tumor richness and clonality rose with dual therapy.

Trimming left V 4 bases short and J 5 bases short, with 6 bases between. Germline assignment: CDR1 SGHRS and CDR2 YFSETQ. CDR3 size: 11 residues. Profiling relied on immunoSEQ multiplex PCR, and the TCRdb table lists in-frame clones only, not all of them. The data contain tens of thousands of clones, 80% of them singletons. Note on this clone: Its antigen is unidentified.

Material: peripheral blood, obtained before neoadjuvant nivolumab, alone or with ipilimumab. The V gene is TRBV5-1, the J gene TRBJ2-5; D is ambiguous. This clonotype was sampled from an adult with non-small cell lung cancer. The DNA of the CDR3 is TGCGCCAGCAGCGCATTGGAGACCCAGTACTTC. It is translated as CASSALETQYF. Looking up the rest from reference TRBV5-1 and TRBJ2-5 gives the full variable domain: KAGVTQTPRYLIKTRGQQVTLSCSPISGHRSVSWYQQTPGQGLQFLFEYFSETQRNKGNFPGRFSGRQFSNSRSEMNVSTLELGDSALYLCASSALETQYFGPGTRLLVL.